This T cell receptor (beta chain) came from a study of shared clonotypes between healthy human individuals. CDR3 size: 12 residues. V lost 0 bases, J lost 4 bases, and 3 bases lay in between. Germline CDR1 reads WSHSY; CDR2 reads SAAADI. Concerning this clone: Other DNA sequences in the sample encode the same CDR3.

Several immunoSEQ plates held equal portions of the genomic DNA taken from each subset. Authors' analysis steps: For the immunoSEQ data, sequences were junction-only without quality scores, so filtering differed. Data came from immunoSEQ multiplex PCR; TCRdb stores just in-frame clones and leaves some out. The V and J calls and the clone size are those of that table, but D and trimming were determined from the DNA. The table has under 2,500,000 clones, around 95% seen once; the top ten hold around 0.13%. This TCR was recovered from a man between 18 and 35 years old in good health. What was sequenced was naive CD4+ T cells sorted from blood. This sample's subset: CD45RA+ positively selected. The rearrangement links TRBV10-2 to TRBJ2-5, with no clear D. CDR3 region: CASSESGETQYF. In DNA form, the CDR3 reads TGCGCCAGCAGTGAGTCGGGAGAGACCCAGTACTTC.